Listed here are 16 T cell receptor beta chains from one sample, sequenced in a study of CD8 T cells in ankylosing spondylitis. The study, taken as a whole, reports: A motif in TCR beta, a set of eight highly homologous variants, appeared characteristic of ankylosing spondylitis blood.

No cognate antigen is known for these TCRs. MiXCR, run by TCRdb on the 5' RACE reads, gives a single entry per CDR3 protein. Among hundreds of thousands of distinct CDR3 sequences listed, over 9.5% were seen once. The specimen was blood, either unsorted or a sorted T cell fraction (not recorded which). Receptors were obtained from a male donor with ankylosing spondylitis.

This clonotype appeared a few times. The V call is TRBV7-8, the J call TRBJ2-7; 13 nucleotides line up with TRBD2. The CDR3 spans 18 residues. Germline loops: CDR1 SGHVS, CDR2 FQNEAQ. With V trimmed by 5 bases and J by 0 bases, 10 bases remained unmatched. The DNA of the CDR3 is TGTGCCAGCAGCCATTTCGGGACTAGCGGGGCGAGCTCCTACGAGCAGTACTTC. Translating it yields CASSHFGTSGASSYEQYF.

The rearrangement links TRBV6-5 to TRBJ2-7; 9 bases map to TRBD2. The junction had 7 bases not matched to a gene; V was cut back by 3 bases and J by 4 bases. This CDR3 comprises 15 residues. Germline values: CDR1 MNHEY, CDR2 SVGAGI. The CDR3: CASSYSGGWGYEQYF. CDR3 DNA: TGTGCCAGCAGTTATAGCGGGGGCTGGGGTTACGAGCAGTACTTC.

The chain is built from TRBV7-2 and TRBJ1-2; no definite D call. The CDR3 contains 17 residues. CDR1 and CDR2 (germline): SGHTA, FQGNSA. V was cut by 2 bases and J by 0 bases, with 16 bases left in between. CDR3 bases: TGTGCCAGCAGCTTAAGATTAGGAGTACCTCCTAACTATGGCTACACCTTC. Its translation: CASSLRLGVPPNYGYTF.

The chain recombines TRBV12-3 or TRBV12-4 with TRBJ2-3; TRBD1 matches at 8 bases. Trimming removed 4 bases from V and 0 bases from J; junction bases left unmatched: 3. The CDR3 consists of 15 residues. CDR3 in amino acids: CASSSGGESTDTQYF. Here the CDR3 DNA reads TGTGCCAGCAGTTCAGGGGGCGAAAGCACAGATACGCAGTATTTT.

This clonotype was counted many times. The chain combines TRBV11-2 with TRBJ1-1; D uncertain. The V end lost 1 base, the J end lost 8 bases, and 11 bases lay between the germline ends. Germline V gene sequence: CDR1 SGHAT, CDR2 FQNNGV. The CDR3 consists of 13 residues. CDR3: CASSLVYRGEAFF. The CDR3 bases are TGTGCCAGCAGCTTAGTCTATAGAGGGGAAGCTTTCTTT.

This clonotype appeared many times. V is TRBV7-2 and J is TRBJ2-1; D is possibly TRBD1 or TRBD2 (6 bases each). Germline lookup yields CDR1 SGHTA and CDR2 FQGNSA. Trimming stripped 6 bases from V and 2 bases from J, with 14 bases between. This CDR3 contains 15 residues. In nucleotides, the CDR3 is TGTGCCAGCAGGCCGGGGGCGGAACCCTACAATGAGCAGTTCTTC. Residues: CASRPGAEPYNEQFF.

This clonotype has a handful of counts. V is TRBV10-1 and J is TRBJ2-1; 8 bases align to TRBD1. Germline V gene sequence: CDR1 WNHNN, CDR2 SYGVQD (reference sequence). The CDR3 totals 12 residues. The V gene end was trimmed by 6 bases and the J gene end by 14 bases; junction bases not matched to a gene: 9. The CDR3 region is CASSVGQGREFF. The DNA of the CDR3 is TGCGCCAGCAGCGTAGGACAGGGAAGGGAGTTCTTC.

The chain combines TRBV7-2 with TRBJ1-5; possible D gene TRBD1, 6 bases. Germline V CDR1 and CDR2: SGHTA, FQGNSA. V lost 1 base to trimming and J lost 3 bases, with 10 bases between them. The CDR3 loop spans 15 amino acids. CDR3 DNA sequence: TGTGCCAGCAGCTTAGGCGACAGGAACAATCAGCCCCAGCATTTT. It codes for CASSLGDRNNQPQHF.

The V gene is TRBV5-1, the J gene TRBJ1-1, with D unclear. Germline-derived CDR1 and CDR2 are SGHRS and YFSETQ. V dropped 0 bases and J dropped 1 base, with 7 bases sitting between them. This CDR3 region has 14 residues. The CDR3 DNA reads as TGCGCCAGCAGCTTGGCGGCGAAGAACACTGAAGCTTTCTTT. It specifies CASSLAAKNTEAFF. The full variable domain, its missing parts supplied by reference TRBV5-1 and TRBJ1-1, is KAGVTQTPRYLIKTRGQQVTLSCSPISGHRSVSWYQQTPGQGLQFLFEYFSETQRNKGNFPGRFSGRQFSNSRSEMNVSTLELGDSALYLCASSLAAKNTEAFFGQGTRLTVV.

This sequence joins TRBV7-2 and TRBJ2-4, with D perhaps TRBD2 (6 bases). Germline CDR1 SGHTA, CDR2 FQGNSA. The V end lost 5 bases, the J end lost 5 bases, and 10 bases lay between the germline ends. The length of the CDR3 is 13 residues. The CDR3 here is CASSRDFENIQYF. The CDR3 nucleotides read TGTGCCAGCAGCCGGGACTTTGAAAACATTCAGTACTTC.

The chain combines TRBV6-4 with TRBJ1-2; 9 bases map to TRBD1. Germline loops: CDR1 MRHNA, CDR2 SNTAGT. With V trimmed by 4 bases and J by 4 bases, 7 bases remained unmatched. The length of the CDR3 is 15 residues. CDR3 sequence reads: CASSVTGGTFYGYTF. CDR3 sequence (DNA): TGTGCCAGCAGTGTCACAGGGGGCACATTCTATGGCTACACCTTC.

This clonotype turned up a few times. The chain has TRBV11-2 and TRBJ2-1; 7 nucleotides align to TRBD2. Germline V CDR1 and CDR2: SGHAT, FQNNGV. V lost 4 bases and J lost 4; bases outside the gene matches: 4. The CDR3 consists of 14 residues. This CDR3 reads CASSSGLVYNEQFF. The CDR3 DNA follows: TGTGCCAGCAGCTCCGGACTAGTATACAATGAGCAGTTCTTC.

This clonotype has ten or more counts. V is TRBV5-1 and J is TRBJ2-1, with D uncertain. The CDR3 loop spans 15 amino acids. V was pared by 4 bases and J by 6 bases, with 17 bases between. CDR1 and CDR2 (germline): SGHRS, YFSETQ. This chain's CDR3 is CASSPGPTQGNEQFF. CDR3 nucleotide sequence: TGCGCCAGCAGCCCCGGGCCTACCCAAGGCAATGAGCAGTTCTTC.

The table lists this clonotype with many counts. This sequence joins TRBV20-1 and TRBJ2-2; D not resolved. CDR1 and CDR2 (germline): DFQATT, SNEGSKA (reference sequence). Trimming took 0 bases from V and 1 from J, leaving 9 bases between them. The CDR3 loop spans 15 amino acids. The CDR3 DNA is TGCAGTGCTAGAGATGGCGGAAGGAACACCGGGGAGCTGTTTTTT. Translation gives CSARDGGRNTGELFF.

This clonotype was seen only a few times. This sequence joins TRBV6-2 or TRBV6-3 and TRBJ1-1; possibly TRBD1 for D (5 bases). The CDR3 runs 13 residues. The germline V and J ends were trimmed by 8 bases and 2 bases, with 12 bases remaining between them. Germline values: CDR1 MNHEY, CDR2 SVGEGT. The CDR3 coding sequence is TGTGCCAGCGTTTGGGGACGAAACACTGAAGCTTTCTTT. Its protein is CASVWGRNTEAFF.

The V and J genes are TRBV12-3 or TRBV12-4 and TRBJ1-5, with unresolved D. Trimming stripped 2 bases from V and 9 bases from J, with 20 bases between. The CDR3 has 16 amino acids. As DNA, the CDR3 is TGTGCCAGCAGTTTATATCTAGCGCCCTCCAAAGGGCCCCAGCATTTT. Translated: CASSLYLAPSKGPQHF.